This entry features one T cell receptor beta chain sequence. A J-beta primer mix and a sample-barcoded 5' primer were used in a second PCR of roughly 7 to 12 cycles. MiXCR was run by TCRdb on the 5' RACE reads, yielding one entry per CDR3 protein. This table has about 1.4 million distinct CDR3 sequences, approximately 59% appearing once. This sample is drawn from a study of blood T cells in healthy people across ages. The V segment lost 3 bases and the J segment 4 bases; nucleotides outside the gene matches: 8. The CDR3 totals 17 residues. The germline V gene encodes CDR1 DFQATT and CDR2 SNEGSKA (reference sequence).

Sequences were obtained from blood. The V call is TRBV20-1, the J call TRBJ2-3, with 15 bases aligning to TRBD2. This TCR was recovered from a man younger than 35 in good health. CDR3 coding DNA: TGCAGTGCTAGCGCTCGCGGGACTAGCGGGGGGTCAGATACGCAGTATTTT. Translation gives CSASARGTSGGSDTQYF.